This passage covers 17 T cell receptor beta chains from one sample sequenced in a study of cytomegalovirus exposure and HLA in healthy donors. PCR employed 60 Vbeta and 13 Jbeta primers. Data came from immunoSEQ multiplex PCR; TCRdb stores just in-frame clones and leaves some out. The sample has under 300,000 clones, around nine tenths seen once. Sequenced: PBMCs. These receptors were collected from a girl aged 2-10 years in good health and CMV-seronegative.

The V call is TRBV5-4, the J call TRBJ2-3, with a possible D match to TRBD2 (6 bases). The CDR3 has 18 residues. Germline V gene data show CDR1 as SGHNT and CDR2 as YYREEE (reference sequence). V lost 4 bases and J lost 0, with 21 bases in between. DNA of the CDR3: TGTGCCAGCAGCCCCGTCCCTAGGGTAGCGGTGAGCACAGATACGCAGTATTTT. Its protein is CASSPVPRVAVSTDTQYF.

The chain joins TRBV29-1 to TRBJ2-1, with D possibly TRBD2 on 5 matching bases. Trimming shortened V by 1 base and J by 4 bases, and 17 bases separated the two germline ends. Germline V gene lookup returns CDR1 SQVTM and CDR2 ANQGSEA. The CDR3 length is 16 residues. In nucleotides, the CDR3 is TGCAGCGTTGAAGGGCTAGCTGCTTTCTCGTACAATGAGCAGTTCTTC. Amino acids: CSVEGLAAFSYNEQFF.

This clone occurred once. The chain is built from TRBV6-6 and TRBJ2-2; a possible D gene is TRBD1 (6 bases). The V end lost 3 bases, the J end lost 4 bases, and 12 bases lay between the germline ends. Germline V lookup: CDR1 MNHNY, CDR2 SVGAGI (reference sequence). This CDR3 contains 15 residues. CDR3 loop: CASSYGQGFTGELFF. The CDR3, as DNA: TGTGCCAGCAGTTATGGGCAGGGGTTCACCGGGGAGCTGTTTTTT.

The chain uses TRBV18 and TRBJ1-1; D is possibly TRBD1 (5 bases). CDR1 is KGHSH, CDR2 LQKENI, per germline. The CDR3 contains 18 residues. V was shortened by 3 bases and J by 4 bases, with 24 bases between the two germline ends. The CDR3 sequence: CASSPGGAGPNSLTEAFF. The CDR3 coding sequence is TGTGCCAGCTCACCTGGAGGGGCAGGCCCTAATTCTCTCACTGAAGCTTTCTTT.

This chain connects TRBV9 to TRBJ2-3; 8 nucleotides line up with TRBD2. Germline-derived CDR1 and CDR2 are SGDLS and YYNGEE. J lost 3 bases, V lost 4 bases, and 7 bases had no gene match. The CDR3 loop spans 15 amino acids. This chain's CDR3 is CASSPGAGATDTQYF. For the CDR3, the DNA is TGTGCCAGCAGCCCAGGAGCGGGGGCAACAGATACGCAGTATTTT.

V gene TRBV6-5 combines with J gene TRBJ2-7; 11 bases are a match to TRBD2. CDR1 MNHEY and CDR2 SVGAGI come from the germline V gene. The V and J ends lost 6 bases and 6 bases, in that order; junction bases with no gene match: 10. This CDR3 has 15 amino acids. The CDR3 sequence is CASRPLAGGPREQYF. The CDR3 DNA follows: TGTGCCAGCAGACCTCTAGCGGGAGGCCCACGCGAGCAGTACTTC.

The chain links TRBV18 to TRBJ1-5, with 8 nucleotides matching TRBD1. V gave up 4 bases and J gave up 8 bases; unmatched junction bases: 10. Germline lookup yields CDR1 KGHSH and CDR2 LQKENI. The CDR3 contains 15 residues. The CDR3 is CASSRSYRGVEPQHF. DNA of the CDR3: TGTGCCAGCTCACGGAGTTACAGGGGGGTCGAGCCCCAGCATTTT.

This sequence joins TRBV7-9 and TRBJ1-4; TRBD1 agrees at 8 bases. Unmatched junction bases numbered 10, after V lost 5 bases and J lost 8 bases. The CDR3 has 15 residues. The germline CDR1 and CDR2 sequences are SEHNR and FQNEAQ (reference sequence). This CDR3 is CASSPGAGGEEKLFF. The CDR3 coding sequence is TGTGCCAGCAGCCCGGGGGCAGGGGGCGAAGAAAAACTGTTTTTT. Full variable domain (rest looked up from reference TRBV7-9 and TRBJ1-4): DTGVSQNPRHKITKRGQNVTFRCDPISEHNRLYWYRQTLGQGPEFLTYFQNEAQLEKSRLLSDRFSAERPKGSFSTLEIQRTEQGDSAMYLCASSPGAGGEEKLFFGSGTQLSVL.

The CDR3 nucleotides read TGCGCCAGCAGCCAACGGGGACTAGCGGGGGGGCCCGACTACAATGAGCAGTTCTTC. Translation: CASSQRGLAGGPDYNEQFF. The chain joins TRBV4-1 to TRBJ2-1; 16 nucleotides line up with TRBD2. Germline values: CDR1 MGHRA, CDR2 YSYEKL. There are 19 residues in the CDR3. Germline trimming cut 2 bases from V and 3 bases from J; bases unmatched to any gene: 7.

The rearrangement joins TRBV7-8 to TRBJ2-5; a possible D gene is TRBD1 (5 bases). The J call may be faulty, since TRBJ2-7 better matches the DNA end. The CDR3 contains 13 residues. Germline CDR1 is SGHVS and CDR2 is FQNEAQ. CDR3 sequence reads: CASSWGQGYEQYF. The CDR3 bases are TGTGCCAGCAGCTGGGGTCAGGGCTACGAGCAGTACTTC.

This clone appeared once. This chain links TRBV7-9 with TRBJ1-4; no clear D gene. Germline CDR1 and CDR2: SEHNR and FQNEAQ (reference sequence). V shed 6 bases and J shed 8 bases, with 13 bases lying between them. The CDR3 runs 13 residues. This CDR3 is CASSPGGGEKLFF. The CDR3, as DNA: TGTGCCAGCAGTCCAGGAGGCGGAGAAAAACTGTTTTTT.

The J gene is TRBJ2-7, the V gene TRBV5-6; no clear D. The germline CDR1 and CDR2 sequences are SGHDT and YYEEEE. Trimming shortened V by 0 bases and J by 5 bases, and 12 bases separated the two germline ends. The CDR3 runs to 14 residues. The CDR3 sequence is CASSLGVIVHEQYF. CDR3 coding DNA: TGTGCCAGCAGCTTGGGAGTAATCGTCCACGAGCAGTACTTC. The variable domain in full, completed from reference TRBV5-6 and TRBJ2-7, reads DAGVTQSPTHLIKTRGQQVTLRCSPKSGHDTVSWYQQALGQGPQFIFQYYEEEERQRGNFPDRFSGHQFPNYSSELNVNALLLGDSALYLCASSLGVIVHEQYFGPGTRLTVT.

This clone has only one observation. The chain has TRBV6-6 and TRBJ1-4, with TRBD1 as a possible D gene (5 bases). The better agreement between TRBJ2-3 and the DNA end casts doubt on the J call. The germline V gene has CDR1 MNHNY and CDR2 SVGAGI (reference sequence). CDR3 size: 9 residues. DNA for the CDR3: TGTGCCAGCCTCCAGGGACAGTATTTT. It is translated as CASLQGQYF.

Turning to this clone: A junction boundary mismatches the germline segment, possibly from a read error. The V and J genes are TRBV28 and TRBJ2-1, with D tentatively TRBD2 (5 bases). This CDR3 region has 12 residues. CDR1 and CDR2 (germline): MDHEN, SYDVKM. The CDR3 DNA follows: TGTGCCAGCAGTTTTGGTCCCCAAGGCGGGCTCTTC. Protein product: CASSFGPQGGLF.

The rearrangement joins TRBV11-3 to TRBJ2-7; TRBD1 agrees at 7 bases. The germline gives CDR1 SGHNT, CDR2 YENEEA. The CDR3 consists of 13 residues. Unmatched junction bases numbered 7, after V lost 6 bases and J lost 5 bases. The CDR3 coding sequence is TGTGCCAGCAGTTACGGACAGGCGGACGAGCAGTACTTC. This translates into CASSYGQADEQYF.

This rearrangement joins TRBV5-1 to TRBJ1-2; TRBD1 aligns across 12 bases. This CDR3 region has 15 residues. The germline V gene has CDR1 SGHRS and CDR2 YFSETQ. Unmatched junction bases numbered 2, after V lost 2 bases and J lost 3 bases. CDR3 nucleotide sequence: TGCGCCAGCAGCTTCGGGACAGGGGGCGACTATGGCTACACCTTC. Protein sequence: CASSFGTGGDYGYTF.

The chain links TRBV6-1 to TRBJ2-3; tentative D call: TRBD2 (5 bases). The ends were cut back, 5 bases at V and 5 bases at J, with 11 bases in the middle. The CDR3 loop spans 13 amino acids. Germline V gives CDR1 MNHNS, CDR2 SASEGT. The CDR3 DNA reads TGTGCCAGCAGTCTGGACTGGAAAGATACGCAGTATTTT. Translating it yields CASSLDWKDTQYF.